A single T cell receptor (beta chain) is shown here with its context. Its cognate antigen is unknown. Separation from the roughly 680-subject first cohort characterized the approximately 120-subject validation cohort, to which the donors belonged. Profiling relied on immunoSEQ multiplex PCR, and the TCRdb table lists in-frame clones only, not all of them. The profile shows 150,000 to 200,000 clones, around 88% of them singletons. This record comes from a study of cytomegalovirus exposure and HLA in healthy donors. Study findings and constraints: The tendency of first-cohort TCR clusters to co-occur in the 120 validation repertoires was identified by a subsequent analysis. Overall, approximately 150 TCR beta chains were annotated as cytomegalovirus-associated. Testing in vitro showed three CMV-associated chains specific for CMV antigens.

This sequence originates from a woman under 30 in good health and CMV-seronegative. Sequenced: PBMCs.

In DNA form, the CDR3 reads TGCGCCAGCAGCCAAGAGATGGGACAGAAAAGGGAAAAACTGTTTTTT. It encodes CASSQEMGQKREKLFF. This chain joins TRBV4-1 and TRBJ1-4, with 7 bases aligning to TRBD1. The V segment lost 0 bases and the J segment 8 bases; nucleotides outside the gene matches: 9. Germline assignment: CDR1 MGHRA and CDR2 YSYEKL. The CDR3 is 16 residues long.